This entry concerns a single T cell receptor (beta chain). CDR1 and CDR2 from the germline V gene are SGHRS and YFSETQ. CDR3 length: 15 residues. Germline trimming cut 5 bases from V and 3 bases from J; bases unmatched to any gene: 7. TCRdb re-called the RT-PCR reads with MiXCR, one entry per CDR3 protein. This sample carries approximately 720,000 distinct CDR3 sequences, 12% to 15% of them seen once, and the ten largest clones take about 3.6%. The rearrangement links TRBV5-1 to TRBJ2-3; 9 bases are a match to TRBD1. The TCR was taken from a female donor in good health, serving as a healthy control. Sequenced sample: memory CD4+ T cells from blood. The CDR3, as DNA: TGCGCCAGCAGTTCCCCCGGGACAGGGACAGATACGCAGTATTTT. This sequence encodes CASSSPGTGTDTQYF. Variable domain in full (rest from reference TRBV5-1 and TRBJ2-3): KAGVTQTPRYLIKTRGQQVTLSCSPISGHRSVSWYQQTPGQGLQFLFEYFSETQRNKGNFPGRFSGRQFSNSRSEMNVSTLELGDSALYLCASSSPGTGTDTQYFGPGTRLTVL.